Sample share makes the clone carrying this TCR beta chain medium-sized (0.01 to 0.1%). This sample was taken from a study of breast tumors, draining lymph nodes, adjacent tissues. Each CDR3 protein gets one entry after TCRdb re-called the multiplex PCR reads with MiXCR. The data contain 16,000 or so distinct CDR3 sequences, less than 45% of them singletons. Sequenced sample: tumor-adjacent breast tissue. This clonotype was obtained from a female donor with breast cancer. Some clones in this sample may be carry-over from other donors' samples.

Written as DNA, the CDR3 is TGTGCCAGCAGCACGGACCCACCACCTTACGAGCAGTACTTC. It codes for CASSTDPPPYEQYF. The chain joins TRBV5-8 to TRBJ2-7; D not certain. CDR3 length: 14 amino acids. V was clipped by 4 bases and J by 4 bases, with 15 bases between them. Looked up from germline, CDR1 is SGHTS and CDR2 is YDEGEE.